The rows below give T cell receptor beta chains drawn from one sample of a study of blood T cell repertoires in COVID-19. The repertoire was sequenced with immunoSEQ multiplex PCR; TCRdb's copy has only in-frame clones and lacks some. Here the sample spans about 240,000 clones, around nine tenths being singletons. Sequencing was performed on peripheral blood. These receptors originate from a man aged 25 to 40 with COVID-19, enrolled during active disease. Both conserved end residues are part of each CDR3. The D gene is left open where the match is weak. Size is omitted from some rows. Given values are once, few, many or a class for expanded clones.

D: -
size: -
J: TRBJ1-5
V: TRBV2
DNA: TGTGCCAGCACCAGGGATAGCAATCAGCCCCAGCATTTT
CDR3: CASTRDSNQPQHF

D: TRBD1
size: -
J: TRBJ1-1
V: TRBV5-6
DNA: TGTGCCAGCAGCGACACAGGGGCGAACACTGAAGCTTTCTTT
CDR3: CASSDTGANTEAFF

D: -
size: -
J: TRBJ2-7
V: TRBV5-6
DNA: TGTGCCAGCAGCTTGTTCTCAGGGGTCGAGCAGTACTTC
CDR3: CASSLFSGVEQYF

D: TRBD1
size: -
J: TRBJ1-5
V: TRBV6-2/TRBV6-3
DNA: TGTGCCAGCAGTTACTCGACAGGGGGATATAGCAATCAGCCCCAGCATTTT
CDR3: CASSYSTGGYSNQPQHF

D: -
size: -
J: TRBJ1-4
V: TRBV4-2
DNA: TGTGCCAGCAGCCAAGTCAGGGCGACTAATGAAAAACTGTTTTTT
CDR3: CASSQVRATNEKLFF

D: TRBD1
size: once
J: TRBJ1-3
V: TRBV5-1
DNA: TGCGCCAGCAGCTTGGCGTCAACCAATTCCGGGACAGGGTTCGGAAACACCATATATTTT
CDR3: CASSLASTNSGTGFGNTIYF

D: TRBD1
size: -
J: TRBJ1-5
V: TRBV6-5
DNA: TGTGCCAGCAGCGCGACAGGGGGCTTTAGGCAGCCCCAGCATTTT
CDR3: CASSATGGFRQPQHF

D: -
size: -
J: TRBJ2-6
V: TRBV3-1/TRBV3-2
DNA: TGTGCCAGCAGCGACACAGCTGGGGCCAACGTCCTGACTTTC
CDR3: CASSDTAGANVLTF

D: -
size: -
J: TRBJ2-1
V: TRBV9
DNA: TGTGCCAGCAGCCTTCGGACAGACTACAATGAGCAGTTCTTC
CDR3: CASSLRTDYNEQFF

D: -
size: few
J: TRBJ2-7
V: TRBV11-2
DNA: TGTGCCAGCAGCTTCGCGGGTCGCGCCTACGAGCAGTACTTC
CDR3: CASSFAGRAYEQYF

D: TRBD1
size: once
J: TRBJ2-5
V: TRBV29-1
DNA: TGCAGCGTTGGAGGGACAGGTGGGGAGACCCAGTACTTC
CDR3: CSVGGTGGETQYF

D: TRBD1
size: -
J: TRBJ1-1
V: TRBV5-1
DNA: TGCGCCAGCAGCCCAGGGGGCAGGACGTACACTGAAGCTTTCTTT
CDR3: CASSPGGRTYTEAFF

D: -
size: once
J: TRBJ1-1
V: TRBV9
DNA: TGTGCCAGCAGCGTAGACAGCCCGAACACTGAAGCTTTCTTT
CDR3: CASSVDSPNTEAFF

D: TRBD1
size: -
J: TRBJ2-2
V: TRBV11-2
DNA: TGTGCCAGCAGCCCAAGGCCGGGACAGGGTCACGGGGAGCTGTTTTTT
CDR3: CASSPRPGQGHGELFF

D: -
size: -
J: TRBJ1-1
V: TRBV7-2
DNA: TGTGCCAGCAGCATCCTAGACAGGACGAACACTGAAGCTTTCTTT
CDR3: CASSILDRTNTEAFF

D: TRBD1
size: -
J: TRBJ1-5
V: TRBV5-1
DNA: TGCGCCAGCAGCTTCGGGACAGACAATCAGCCCCAGCATTTT
CDR3: CASSFGTDNQPQHF

D: TRBD1
size: -
J: TRBJ2-7
V: TRBV10-2
DNA: TGCGCCAGCCAGGCAGGGGGCCTAATCCACGAGCAGTACTTC
CDR3: CASQAGGLIHEQYF

D: -
size: -
J: TRBJ2-2
V: TRBV6-4
DNA: TGTGCCAGCAGTGACGCAGGGGCAGAGGGCGGGGAGCTGTTTTTT
CDR3: CASSDAGAEGGELFF

D: TRBD2
size: -
J: TRBJ2-5
V: TRBV13
DNA: TGTGCCAGCAGCTTGGGACTAGCGGGGGGGCCAGAGACCCAGTACTTC
CDR3: CASSLGLAGGPETQYF

D: -
size: -
J: TRBJ1-1
V: TRBV18
DNA: TGTGCCAGCTCAGCCTCCAGGGATCATTGGGACACTGAAGCTTTCTTT
CDR3: CASSASRDHWDTEAFF

D: -
size: -
J: TRBJ1-2
V: TRBV10-3
DNA: TGTGCCATCAGTGAGTTTCAGGGTTCATCTAGTGGCTACACCTTC
CDR3: CAISEFQGSSSGYTF

D: TRBD1
size: -
J: TRBJ1-1
V: TRBV27
DNA: TGTGCCAGCAGGAGCAGGGACAGGAACACTGAAGCTTTCTTT
CDR3: CASRSRDRNTEAFF

D: -
size: -
J: TRBJ1-6
V: TRBV7-6
DNA: TGTGCCAGCAGCTTAGGGACAGACCATAATTCACCCCTCCACTTT
CDR3: CASSLGTDHNSPLHF

D: -
size: -
J: TRBJ2-5
V: TRBV6-1
DNA: TGTGCCAGCAGTGAAATGCAGGGAAAAGAGACCCAGTACTTC
CDR3: CASSEMQGKETQYF

D: -
size: -
J: TRBJ2-1
V: TRBV3-1/TRBV3-2
DNA: TGTGCCAGCAGCCAGGGGAGGAGACGGTCCTACAATGAGCAGTTCTTC
CDR3: CASSQGRRRSYNEQFF

D: TRBD1
size: -
J: TRBJ1-2
V: TRBV6-6
DNA: TGTGCCAGCAGTTACCAACGGGACAGGGCGCATGGCTACACCTTC
CDR3: CASSYQRDRAHGYTF

D: TRBD1
size: -
J: TRBJ2-1
V: TRBV2
DNA: TGTGCCAGCAAAGCCGGGACAGTCAATGAGCAGTTCTTC
CDR3: CASKAGTVNEQFF

D: -
size: -
J: TRBJ2-5
V: TRBV4-2
DNA: TGTGCCAGCAGCCAAGTCGGAGGCTTTGAGACCCAGTACTTC
CDR3: CASSQVGGFETQYF

D: -
size: -
J: TRBJ1-1
V: TRBV4-1
DNA: TGCGCCAGCAGCCAACTACAGGGAGACACTGAAGCTTTCTTT
CDR3: CASSQLQGDTEAFF

D: TRBD1
size: -
J: TRBJ2-7
V: TRBV6-1
DNA: TGTGCCAGCAGTGACCCGGACAGGGTAATCCACGAGCAGTACTTC
CDR3: CASSDPDRVIHEQYF

D: -
size: -
J: TRBJ2-3
V: TRBV19
DNA: TGTGCCAGTAGTAGGGGGGACAGCTACACAGATACGCAGTATTTT
CDR3: CASSRGDSYTDTQYF

D: -
size: -
J: TRBJ2-1
V: TRBV6-5
DNA: TGTGCCAGCAGTTACCTGTACACCCTTTACAATGAGCAGTTCTTC
CDR3: CASSYLYTLYNEQFF

D: -
size: -
J: TRBJ2-3
V: TRBV18
DNA: TGTGCCAGCTCACCTGAACCGGGGAATACGCAGTATTTT
CDR3: CASSPEPGNTQYF

D: TRBD1
size: -
J: TRBJ2-3
V: TRBV2
DNA: TGTGCCAGCAAGAAGGGACAGGGGTCAGATACGCAGTATTTT
CDR3: CASKKGQGSDTQYF

D: -
size: -
J: TRBJ1-2
V: TRBV4-2
DNA: TGTGCCAGCAGCCTGGGGGGAGGGAGCTATGGCTACACCTTC
CDR3: CASSLGGGSYGYTF

D: TRBD2
size: -
J: TRBJ2-3
V: TRBV7-9
DNA: TGTGCCAGCAGCTTAGGGCGGGGGGGCACAGATACGCAGTATTTT
CDR3: CASSLGRGGTDTQYF

D: -
size: -
J: TRBJ1-2
V: TRBV3-1/TRBV3-2
DNA: TGTGCCAGCAGCCAAAGAGTGGGGATGGGGGCCCAATATGGCTACACCTTC
CDR3: CASSQRVGMGAQYGYTF

D: -
size: few
J: TRBJ2-7
V: TRBV2
DNA: TGTGCCAGCGGGAGGGGACAGGCCCTCGGGTACGAGCAGTACTTC
CDR3: CASGRGQALGYEQYF

D: TRBD1
size: -
J: TRBJ1-3
V: TRBV6-5
DNA: TGTGCCAGCAGGGACAGGGAATCGGGAAACACCATATATTTT
CDR3: CASRDRESGNTIYF

D: TRBD1
size: -
J: TRBJ2-7
V: TRBV10-2
DNA: TGCGCCAGCTTCGACAGGGGCACCTACGAGCAGTACTTC
CDR3: CASFDRGTYEQYF

D: -
size: once
J: TRBJ1-2
V: TRBV9
DNA: TGTGCCAGCAGCGTAGGAACAGCCCACTATGGCTACACCTTC
CDR3: CASSVGTAHYGYTF

D: -
size: -
J: TRBJ2-3
V: TRBV5-1
DNA: TGCGCCAGCAGCTTTCCTAGGACAGCACCAGATACGCAGTATTTT
CDR3: CASSFPRTAPDTQYF